The 25 T cell receptor beta chains given below trace back to one sample, sequenced in a study of blood T cells in healthy people across ages. With a J-beta primer mix and a sample-barcoded 5' primer, a second PCR ran 7 to 11 cycles. From the 5' RACE reads, TCRdb called clonotypes with MiXCR, one entry per CDR3 protein. The sample yields some 930,000 distinct CDR3 sequences, about 28% seen once. This sample was shared with a second study, whose subject was T cells of mothers and their children.

The sample taken for sequencing was blood. The receptors stem from a woman aged 40 to 49 in good health.

This clonotype was recorded at least ten times. CDR3 loop: CSVATGTNYGYTF. CDR3 in DNA: TGCAGCGTTGCAACAGGCACTAACTATGGCTACACCTTC. The V and J genes are TRBV29-1 and TRBJ1-2; maybe TRBD1 (5 bases). V lost 4 bases and J lost 0, with 9 bases in between. Germline V gene lookup returns CDR1 SQVTM and CDR2 ANQGSEA. The CDR3 has 13 amino acids.

The gene calls are TRBV5-5 and TRBJ2-2; unclear D gene. Per germline, CDR1 SGHKS and CDR2 YYEKEE (reference sequence). Trimming took 5 bases from V and 4 from J, leaving 6 bases between them. The CDR3 sequence is 12 residues long. Here the CDR3 DNA reads TGTGCCAGCAGTTACGTCACCGGGGAGCTGTTTTTT. Its translation: CASSYVTGELFF.

This clonotype was seen repeatedly, ten times or more. The chain couples TRBV12-3 or TRBV12-4 to TRBJ2-4; 8 bases line up with TRBD2. This CDR3 contains 17 residues. V trimming: 3 bases; J trimming: 1 base; junction bases outside the gene matches: 8. CDR3 DNA: TGTGCCAGCAGTTTCACTAGCGGCTGGGTGGCCAAAAACATTCAGTACTTC. Translated: CASSFTSGWVAKNIQYF.

The genes are TRBV21-1 and TRBJ2-3; whether TRBD2, the table's D call, matches the DNA was not checked. TRBV21-1 is classified as a pseudogene. This CDR3 spans 18 amino acids. In nucleotides, the CDR3 is TGTGCCAGCAGCAAAGCGGAGACTAGCGGGGGTACCACAGATACGCAGTATTTT. It specifies CASSKAETSGGTTDTQYF.

This clonotype was detected many times. The CDR3 nucleotides read TGTGCCAGCAGTCCGGGTTATTCCTACAATGAGCAGTTCTTC. This encodes CASSPGYSYNEQFF. The chain combines TRBV27 with TRBJ2-1, with D hard to call. This CDR3 region has 14 residues. The V end lost 5 bases, the J end lost 1 base, and 9 bases lay between the germline ends. The V gene's germline CDR1 is MNHEY and CDR2 SMNVEV (reference sequence).

With respect to this clonotype: This may come from a read error, since a much larger clone is one base off. The CDR3: CASSTSRVHYGYTF. For the CDR3, the DNA is TGTGCCAGCAGCACTAGCAGGGTTCACTATGGCTACACCTTC. The V and J genes are TRBV9 and TRBJ1-2; possibly TRBD1 for D (5 bases). The germline V gene has CDR1 SGDLS and CDR2 YYNGEE. The V end lost 4 bases, the J end lost 3 bases, and 13 bases lay between the germline ends. This CDR3 region has 14 residues. Supplemented by reference TRBV9 and TRBJ1-2, the full variable domain reads DSGVTQTPKHLITATGQRVTLRCSPRSGDLSVYWYQQSLDQGLQFLIQYYNGEERAKGNILERFSAQQFPDLHSELNLSSLELGDSALYFCASSTSRVHYGYTFGSGTRLTVV.

V is TRBV6-6 and J is TRBJ2-7; 11 bases are a match to TRBD1. The CDR3 loop spans 16 amino acids. J gave up 3 bases and V 2 bases, and 6 bases lay outside the gene matches. The V gene's germline CDR1 is MNHNY and CDR2 SVGAGI (reference sequence). CDR3 sequence (DNA): TGTGCCAGCAGTTACCCGGACAGGGGGCGCATCTACGAGCAGTACTTC. This gives the protein CASSYPDRGRIYEQYF.

This clonotype has more than one count but fewer than ten. The chain links TRBV20-1 to TRBJ2-2, with 13 bases matching TRBD2. Germline values: CDR1 DFQATT, CDR2 SNEGSKA (reference sequence). This CDR3 is built from 20 residues. V dropped 3 bases and J dropped 3; count of bases not matched to a gene: 16. CDR3 region: CSARPLGGLAGPADTGELFF. Written as DNA, the CDR3 is TGCAGTGCTAGGCCGCTCGGGGGACTAGCGGGACCAGCGGACACCGGGGAGCTGTTTTTT.

This clonotype was observed many times. The chain joins TRBV5-1 to TRBJ2-3, with 9 bases lining up with TRBD1. Germline-derived CDR1 and CDR2 are SGHRS and YFSETQ. The CDR3 contains 15 residues. With V trimmed by 0 bases and J by 3 bases, 2 bases remained unmatched. The CDR3 bases are TGCGCCAGCAGCTTGGAGGGACAGGGAACAGATACGCAGTATTTT. Amino acids: CASSLEGQGTDTQYF.

There are many counts of this clonotype. The chain employs TRBV14 and TRBJ1-2; a weak D match, TRBD1 (5 bases). Germline assignment: CDR1 SGHDN and CDR2 FVKESK. The CDR3 covers 15 residues. With 4 bases removed from V and 6 bases from J, the gap between germline ends came to 18 bases. CDR3 amino acids: CASSRDGGESNGYTF. As DNA, the CDR3 is TGTGCCAGCAGCCGGGATGGGGGAGAGTCTAATGGCTACACCTTC.

The V gene is TRBV10-3, the J gene TRBJ1-1; D is possibly TRBD1 (6 bases). The V gene's germline CDR1 is ENHRY and CDR2 SYGVKD. The V and J ends lost 4 bases and 0 bases respectively, with 12 bases between them. The CDR3 sequence is 15 residues long. DNA of the CDR3: TGTGCCATCAGTGCCCGGACAGCGATGAACACTGAAGCTTTCTTT. It codes for CAISARTAMNTEAFF.

This clonotype was detected only a few times. This chain connects TRBV7-8 to TRBJ2-5; 9 nucleotides align to TRBD2. The CDR3 is 16 residues long. CDR1 and CDR2 from the germline V gene are SGHVS and FQNEAQ. J lost 5 bases, V lost 5 bases, and 12 bases had no gene match. CDR3 DNA sequence: TGTGCCAGCAGCCTGGTTGGCGGGGGGGCCGGGGAGACCCAGTACTTC. Translation: CASSLVGGGAGETQYF.

The table lists this clonotype with a few counts. The rearrangement uses TRBV20-1 and TRBJ1-1; no clear D. There are 13 residues in the CDR3. Germline V gene sequence: CDR1 DFQATT, CDR2 SNEGSKA (reference sequence). The germline V and J ends were trimmed by 1 base and 4 bases, with 10 bases remaining between them. This CDR3 reads CSARGPGGTEAFF. In DNA, the CDR3 is TGCAGTGCTAGAGGACCAGGAGGCACTGAAGCTTTCTTT.

This sequence joins TRBV7-8 and TRBJ2-5; D is unresolved. Trimming stripped 0 bases from V and 5 bases from J, with 16 bases between. CDR3 size: 16 residues. Germline CDR1 and CDR2: SGHVS and FQNEAQ. CDR3 bases: TGTGCCAGCAGCTTAGCCCAGATTCAGCGATACGAGACCCAGTACTTC. Translated, it gives CASSLAQIQRYETQYF.

This clonotype has more than one count but fewer than ten. The rearrangement joins TRBV20-1 to TRBJ2-1; TRBD2 matches at 8 bases. CDR3 length: 15 residues. Germline CDR1 and CDR2: DFQATT and SNEGSKA (reference sequence). The V and J ends lost 6 bases and 4 bases, in that order; junction bases with no gene match: 11. The CDR3, as DNA: TGCAGTGCCCCACGGGCGGGGGGCCGGTACAATGAGCAGTTCTTC. Its translation: CSAPRAGGRYNEQFF.

This clonotype was detected only a few times. At one of its ends the junction is not consistent with the germline gene, which may arise from a read error. This chain connects TRBV9 to TRBJ2-7; 9 bases align to TRBD1. CDR1 is SGDLS, CDR2 YYNGEE, per germline. The CDR3 loop spans 16 amino acids. The CDR3 spells CASSVEGTGFSYERYF. Written as DNA, the CDR3 is TGTGCCAGCAGCGTAGAGGGGACAGGGTTCTCCTACGAGCGGTACTTC.

On this clonotype itself: Given a much more abundant clone one base away, this may be a read error. The chain uses TRBV6-2 or TRBV6-3 and TRBJ2-1; 12 nucleotides agree with TRBD1. Per the germline V gene, CDR1 is MNHEY and CDR2 is SVGEGT. CDR3 length: 14 residues. V lost 7 bases to trimming and J lost 8 bases; unmatched junction nucleotides: 6. In DNA form, the CDR3 reads TGTGCCAGCACGGGACAGGGGGCAAGGGATGAGCAGTTCTTC. Residues: CASTGQGARDEQFF.

This clonotype was seen more than once but under ten times. J is TRBJ1-2 and V is TRBV12-3 or TRBV12-4; 12 bases map to TRBD1. The CDR3 has 14 amino acids. The V segment lost 6 bases and the J segment 4 bases; nucleotides outside the gene matches: 3. The CDR3 DNA reads TGTGCCAGCAGCGGGACAGGGGGCACCTATGGCTACACCTTC. It yields the protein CASSGTGGTYGYTF.

This sequence joins TRBV7-9 and TRBJ2-3; TRBD1 might be the D (8 bases). Germline V CDR1 and CDR2: SEHNR, FQNEAQ (reference sequence). The CDR3 is 18 amino acids. V was clipped by 3 bases and J by 2 bases, with 21 bases between them. The CDR3 DNA is TGTGCCAGCAGCTTGGGGGGGGCAAGACAGGGGCCCACAGATACGCAGTATTTT. Amino acid sequence: CASSLGGARQGPTDTQYF. Looking up the rest from reference TRBV7-9 and TRBJ2-3 gives the full variable domain: DTGVSQNPRHKITKRGQNVTFRCDPISEHNRLYWYRQTLGQGPEFLTYFQNEAQLEKSRLLSDRFSAERPKGSFSTLEIQRTEQGDSAMYLCASSLGGARQGPTDTQYFGPGTRLTVL.

The gene calls are TRBV28 and TRBJ2-3; D may be TRBD2 (7 bases). The CDR3 runs to 14 residues. Per the germline V gene, CDR1 is MDHEN and CDR2 is SYDVKM. Trimming shortened V by 5 bases and J by 6 bases, and 15 bases separated the two germline ends. The CDR3 DNA follows: TGTGCCAGCAGTGACAGGTCCGGGGGGGATACGCAGTATTTT. Protein sequence: CASSDRSGGDTQYF.

This clonotype came up a few times. The chain couples TRBV4-1 to TRBJ2-5; 13 bases match TRBD2. Germline V lookup: CDR1 MGHRA, CDR2 YSYEKL. J was trimmed by 5 bases and V by 6 bases; bases with no gene match: 12. The CDR3 loop spans 17 amino acids. The DNA of the CDR3 is TGCGCCAGCAGGCCAGACACTAGCGGGGGGGCCGGGGAGACCCAGTACTTC. This gives the protein CASRPDTSGGAGETQYF.

This chain joins TRBV29-1 and TRBJ1-5; TRBD1 matches at 7 bases. The trim removed 4 bases at V and 4 bases at J, leaving 7 bases unmatched. Germline V CDR1 and CDR2: SQVTM, ANQGSEA. The CDR3 contains 14 residues. The CDR3 DNA is TGCAGCGTTGTCTATCAGGGGGGGAATCAGCCCCAGCATTTT. Translation: CSVVYQGGNQPQHF. The full variable domain, rest sourced from reference TRBV29-1 and TRBJ1-5, is SAVISQKPSRDICQRGTSLTIQCQVDSQVTMMFWYRQQPGQSLTLIATANQGSEATYESGFVIDKFPISRPNLTFSTLTVSNMSPEDSSIYLCSVVYQGGNQPQHFGDGTRLSIL.

The genes are TRBV15 and TRBJ2-7; D perhaps matches TRBD1 (5 bases). Trimming took 2 bases from V and 4 from J, leaving 30 bases between them. Germline CDR1 is LNHNV and CDR2 is YYDKDF (reference sequence). There are 20 residues in the CDR3. CDR3 sequence reads: CATSRTPRVPPFQGMYEQYF. The CDR3 DNA sequence: TGTGCCACCAGCAGAACCCCCCGGGTACCCCCCTTCCAGGGTATGTACGAGCAGTACTTC.

This chain connects TRBV29-1 to TRBJ2-7, with D hard to call. The J call may be wrong; the DNA end is better matched by TRBJ2-5. Germline CDR1 reads SQVTM; CDR2 reads ANQGSEA. The CDR3 is 12 residues long. In DNA form, the CDR3 reads TGCAGCGCCCCGGAATGGACGAAGACCCAGTACTTC. Amino acids: CSAPEWTKTQYF.

On this clonotype: This may be a read error: a much more frequent sequence differs by one nucleotide. V and J are TRBV12-3 or TRBV12-4 and TRBJ2-5; the D gene is possibly TRBD1 (5 bases). The CDR3 sequence is 14 residues long. With 7 bases removed from V and 7 bases from J, the gap between germline ends came to 19 bases. The CDR3 DNA is TGTGCCAGCACCTCGACAGAGCTCCTTGGGACCCAGTACTTC. Encoded protein: CASTSTELLGTQYF.